This TCR beta chain was captured in a study of blood T cells in healthy people across ages. CDR1 MNHEY and CDR2 SVGEGT come from the germline V gene. The V and J ends lost 5 bases and 1 base respectively, with 11 bases between them. This CDR3 is built from 14 residues. In terms of origin and age, donors were healthy Caucasian individuals from Russia aged 6 to 90. A second PCR of roughly 6 to 12 cycles used a sample-barcoded 5' primer and a J-beta primer mix. TCRdb re-called the 5' RACE reads with MiXCR, one entry per CDR3 protein. This sample carries under 1,000,000 distinct CDR3 sequences, 30% to 45% of them seen once, and the ten largest clones take 13%.

Input material: blood. The rearrangement links TRBV6-2 or TRBV6-3 to TRBJ2-5; D gene unclear. The TCR originated in a man between 18 and 29 years old in good health. CDR3 sequence (DNA): TGTGCCAGCAGTCAAGACACCCCCCAAGAGACCCAGTACTTC. Its protein is CASSQDTPQETQYF.